One sample yielded the 7 T cell receptor beta chains listed below, sequenced in a study of T-cell reconstitution after alpha-beta-depleted transplantation in children. Library preparation (for TCRbeta) was performed with unique molecular identifiers. TCRdb recomputed calls from the PCR reads with MiXCR, one row per CDR3 protein. The sample records 440,000 or so distinct CDR3 sequences, under 13% being singletons. Material: PBMCs from the stem cell graft donor, obtained from the stem cell graft. The receptor source for this set is a human donor who donated a stem cell graft to a child with acute myeloid leukemia.

The chain's CDR3 is CASSQDATGGWTEAFF. Written as DNA, the CDR3 is TGTGCCAGCAGCCAAGATGCGACGGGGGGTTGGACTGAAGCTTTCTTT. This chain connects TRBV4-2 to TRBJ1-1; tentative D call: TRBD1 (5 bases). Germline lookup yields CDR1 LGHNA and CDR2 YNFKEQ. The V end was cut by 0 bases, the J end by 5 bases, with 16 bases between. The CDR3 is made up of 16 amino acids.

The V gene is TRBV3-1, the J gene TRBJ2-3; possible D gene TRBD2, 5 bases. Looked up from germline, CDR1 is LGHDT and CDR2 is YNNKEL (reference sequence). Trimming took 1 base from V and 6 from J, leaving 11 bases between them. CDR3 size: 14 residues. The CDR3 protein is CASSQVMGVDTQYF. In nucleotides, the CDR3 is TGTGCCAGCAGCCAAGTTATGGGAGTTGATACGCAGTATTTT.

V is TRBV29-1 and J is TRBJ2-5, with D possibly being TRBD1 or TRBD2 (5 bases each). CDR1 SQVTM and CDR2 ANQGSEA come from the germline V gene. The CDR3 length is 15 residues. Deletions cut 5 bases from V and 1 base from J, with 17 bases between. The CDR3 sequence is CSVLPGRKIQETQYF. CDR3 coding DNA: TGCAGCGTTCTACCGGGACGGAAAATCCAAGAGACCCAGTACTTC. Together with reference TRBV29-1 and TRBJ2-5, the CDR3 gives the full variable domain: SAVISQKPSRDICQRGTSLTIQCQVDSQVTMMFWYRQQPGQSLTLIATANQGSEATYESGFVIDKFPISRPNLTFSTLTVSNMSPEDSSIYLCSVLPGRKIQETQYFGPGTRLLVL.

The chain recombines TRBV27 with TRBJ2-4; tentative D call: TRBD2 (7 bases). The germline V gene has CDR1 MNHEY and CDR2 SMNVEV (reference sequence). This CDR3 spans 17 amino acids. The V end lost 2 bases, the J end lost 2 bases, and 16 bases lay between the germline ends. The CDR3 sequence is CASSLAGAKVPKNIQYF. CDR3 bases: TGTGCCAGCAGTTTAGCGGGGGCTAAGGTTCCCAAAAACATTCAGTACTTC.

In its sample, this clonotype was seen a few times. This chain connects TRBV5-5 to TRBJ2-7; TRBD2 aligns across 7 bases. This CDR3 contains 15 residues. Trimming removed 4 bases from V and 1 base from J; junction bases left unmatched: 8. CDR1 is SGHKS and CDR2 is YYEKEE in the germline V gene (reference sequence). The CDR3 spells CASSGGGEGSYEQYF. In nucleotides, the CDR3 is TGTGCCAGCAGCGGTGGAGGGGAGGGGTCCTACGAGCAGTACTTC.

In its sample, this clonotype was seen a few times. V usage is TRBV5-5 and J usage is TRBJ1-1; D is unclear. The germline gives CDR1 SGHKS, CDR2 YYEKEE (reference sequence). Trimming pared 0 bases from V and 14 bases from J, leaving 14 bases between. The CDR3 runs 12 residues. CDR3: CASSLVDPIGFF. The CDR3 DNA is TGTGCCAGCAGCTTGGTCGACCCTATCGGATTCTTT.

This rearrangement joins TRBV3-1 to TRBJ1-2; no reliable D call. Germline V gene lookup returns CDR1 LGHDT and CDR2 YNNKEL (reference sequence). The CDR3 consists of 11 residues. The V and J ends lost 2 bases and 8 bases respectively, with 6 bases between them. The CDR3 is CASSQSGGYTF. CDR3 sequence (DNA): TGTGCCAGCAGCCAATCAGGAGGCTACACCTTC.